What follows are 14 T cell receptor beta chains derived from one specimen sequenced in a study of T cell responses to AZD1222 COVID-19 vaccine. Clones were sequenced by immunoSEQ multiplex PCR, and TCRdb holds only the in-frame ones, with some missing. The sample has 150,000 to 200,000 clones, roughly 92% seen once. Sequenced material: peripheral blood, taken 28 days after the second dose of the MenACWY control vaccine. The receptors originated from an adult who received the MenACWY meningococcal vaccine as a control.

V usage is TRBV4-1 and J usage is TRBJ2-3; D is perhaps TRBD1 (5 bases). Trimming removed 5 bases from V and 5 bases from J, with 8 bases in between. CDR3 length: 12 residues. Germline CDR1 MGHRA, CDR2 YSYEKL. The CDR3 DNA reads as TGCGCCAGCAGCAAGGGGTTAGATACGCAGTATTTT. Protein product: CASSKGLDTQYF.

This chain uses TRBV10-3 with TRBJ1-1, with TRBD1 identical over 7 bases. In germline, CDR1 is ENHRY, CDR2 SYGVKD. V shed 3 bases and J 11 bases; nucleotides not matched to a gene: 9. The CDR3 is 13 residues long. The CDR3: CAISDPGGRGAFF. CDR3 bases: TGTGCCATCAGTGATCCAGGGGGACGGGGGGCTTTCTTT.

The chain has TRBV5-1 and TRBJ2-3, with 11 nucleotides matching TRBD2. Germline V gene sequence: CDR1 SGHRS, CDR2 YFSETQ. V shed 2 bases, J shed 0 bases, and the junction held 5 bases outside the gene matches. This CDR3 region has 17 residues. CDR3 sequence reads: CASSFGTSGISTDTQYF. CDR3 DNA: TGCGCCAGCAGCTTCGGGACTAGCGGCATAAGCACAGATACGCAGTATTTT.

The chain joins TRBV3-1 (or the pseudogene TRBV3-2) to TRBJ1-3; D remains unclear. Per the germline V gene, CDR1 is LGHDT and CDR2 is YNNKEL (reference sequence). The germline V and J ends were trimmed by 0 bases and 4 bases, with 16 bases remaining between them. The CDR3 is 17 residues long. CDR3 region: CASSQDLGMRAGNTIYF. CDR3 DNA: TGTGCCAGCAGCCAAGATCTGGGGATGAGGGCCGGAAACACCATATATTTT.

The chain employs TRBV11-2 and TRBJ2-1; 10 nucleotides line up with TRBD2. Germline assignment: CDR1 SGHAT and CDR2 FQNNGV. The CDR3 totals 16 residues. The ends lost 3 bases at V and 9 bases at J; junction bases unmatched: 11. DNA of the CDR3: TGTGCCAGCAGCTTCCCAGCGGGAGGGCCTGGAGGTGAGCAGTTCTTC. Translating gives CASSFPAGGPGGEQFF. The full variable domain, its missing parts supplied by reference TRBV11-2 and TRBJ2-1, is EAGVAQSPRYKIIEKRQSVAFWCNPISGHATLYWYQQILGQGPKLLIQFQNNGVVDDSQLPKDRFSAERLKGVDSTLKIQPAKLEDSAVYLCASSFPAGGPGGEQFFGPGTRLTVL.

The chain links TRBV19 to TRBJ2-6; a weak D match, TRBD1 (6 bases). Germline CDR1 reads LNHDA; CDR2 reads SQIVND (reference sequence). This CDR3 has 17 amino acids. V was trimmed by 7 bases and J by 1 base, leaving 17 bases between them. The CDR3 here is CASIQGKGNSGANVLTF. The CDR3 DNA follows: TGTGCCAGTATCCAGGGGAAAGGAAATTCTGGGGCCAACGTCCTGACTTTC.

The CDR3 here is CASSIASSGQETQYF. The CDR3, as DNA: TGTGCCAGTAGTATAGCTTCTAGCGGCCAAGAGACCCAGTACTTC. The rearrangement joins TRBV19 to TRBJ2-5; 7 bases agree with TRBD2. The V gene end was trimmed by 1 base and the J gene end by 1 base; junction bases not matched to a gene: 3. In germline, CDR1 is LNHDA, CDR2 SQIVND (reference sequence). This CDR3 contains 15 residues.

This chain connects TRBV10-3 to TRBJ1-4; D is unresolved. With 11 bases removed from V and 2 bases from J, the gap between germline ends came to 6 bases. CDR3 length: 11 amino acids. The germline CDR1 and CDR2 sequences are ENHRY and SYGVKD. This CDR3 reads CASSTNEKLFF. As DNA, the CDR3 is TGTGCCTCGTCTACTAATGAAAAACTGTTTTTT.

The chain employs TRBV5-1 and TRBJ2-3, with D perhaps TRBD1 (6 bases). Trimming shortened V by 0 bases and J by 1 base, and 12 bases separated the two germline ends. CDR3 length equals 16 residues. The V gene's germline CDR1 is SGHRS and CDR2 YFSETQ. The CDR3 spells CASSLAGVRGTDTQYF. The CDR3 DNA follows: TGCGCCAGCAGCTTGGCAGGGGTTAGGGGCACAGATACGCAGTATTTT. Full variable domain (missing parts from reference TRBV5-1 and TRBJ2-3): KAGVTQTPRYLIKTRGQQVTLSCSPISGHRSVSWYQQTPGQGLQFLFEYFSETQRNKGNFPGRFSGRQFSNSRSEMNVSTLELGDSALYLCASSLAGVRGTDTQYFGPGTRLTVL.

CDR3 in DNA: TGTGCCTGGAGTTGGATCGGGGCGGCCGGGGAGCTGTTTTTT. Protein sequence: CAWSWIGAAGELFF. The chain employs TRBV30 and TRBJ2-2; perhaps D is TRBD1 or TRBD2 (5 bases each). The CDR3 sequence is 14 residues long. Trimming left V 2 bases short and J 6 bases short, with 13 bases between. Germline CDR1 is GTSNPN and CDR2 is SVGIG (reference sequence).

The genes are TRBV29-1 and TRBJ2-7; D gene ambiguous. CDR1 is SQVTM, CDR2 ANQGSEA, per germline. The CDR3 extends over 11 amino acids. V lost 5 bases, J lost 6 bases, and 11 bases lay in between. CDR3 nucleotides: TGCAGCGTTTTATCAGGCACCGAGCAGTACTTC. Protein sequence: CSVLSGTEQYF.

The chain employs TRBV3-1 (or the pseudogene TRBV3-2) and TRBJ1-2; D is uncertain. Germline V gene lookup returns CDR1 LGHDT and CDR2 YNNKEL (reference sequence). The CDR3 is 15 residues long. V lost 2 bases and J 4 bases, leaving 14 bases between the germline ends. The DNA for the CDR3 is TGTGCCAGCAGCCAACCTGAGAACCCCGGCTATGGCTACACCTTC. The encoded protein is CASSQPENPGYGYTF.

This clone was seen only once. This rearrangement joins TRBV7-2 to TRBJ2-5; D possibly corresponds to TRBD2 (5 bases). This CDR3 is built from 15 residues. V lost 5 bases and J lost 3, with 16 bases in between. Germline lookup yields CDR1 SGHTA and CDR2 FQGNSA. CDR3: CASSPQYDGEETQYF. The CDR3 DNA follows: TGTGCCAGCAGCCCTCAATACGACGGGGAAGAGACCCAGTACTTC. Filled out from reference TRBV7-2 and TRBJ2-5, the complete variable domain reads GAGVSQSPSNKVTEKGKDVELRCDPISGHTALYWYRQSLGQGLEFLIYFQGNSAPDKSGLPSDRFSAERTGGSVSTLTIQRTQQEDSAVYLCASSPQYDGEETQYFGPGTRLLVL.

The CDR3 DNA follows: TGTGCCACCATAAGAGGGACTAGTCGCGACAATGAGCAGTTCTTC. Protein sequence: CATIRGTSRDNEQFF. The chain recombines TRBV2 with TRBJ2-1; TRBD2 matches at 8 bases. CDR1 and CDR2 (germline): SNHLY, FYNNEI. This CDR3 spans 15 amino acids. The V gene end was trimmed by 10 bases and the J gene end by 5 bases; junction bases not matched to a gene: 13.